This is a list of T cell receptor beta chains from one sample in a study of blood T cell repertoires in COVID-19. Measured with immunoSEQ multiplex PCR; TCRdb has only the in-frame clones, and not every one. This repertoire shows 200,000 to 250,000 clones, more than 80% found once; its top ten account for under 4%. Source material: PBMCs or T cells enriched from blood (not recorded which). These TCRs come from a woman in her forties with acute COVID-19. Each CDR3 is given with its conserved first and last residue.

CAISASQETQYF | TRBJ2-5 | TRBV10-3
CASSLGFGQMDEKLFF | TRBJ1-4 | TRBV5-1
CASRKGGGDRGYTF | TRBJ1-2 | TRBV3-1/TRBV3-2
CSVEDRPGGGNTEAFF | TRBJ1-1 | TRBV29-1
CASSFLNTEAFF | TRBJ1-1 | TRBV19
CAWNRGPGELFF | TRBJ2-2 | TRBV30
CASSSTAGTSIGYTF | TRBJ1-2 | TRBV7-2
CASSLTQGRTEAFF | TRBJ1-1 | TRBV27
CASSQVRHGELFF | TRBJ2-2 | TRBV12-3/TRBV12-4
CASSPGTLETQYF | TRBJ2-5 | TRBV5-5
CASSRTQGARYGYTF | TRBJ1-2 | TRBV4-3
CASSSGYTEAFF | TRBJ1-1 | TRBV18
CASSLGLAWGLHF | TRBJ1-6 | TRBV5-1